Sequencing of this TCR beta chain was carried out in a study of post-analysis software for immune sequencing data. For the study at large: Patients had relapsing-remitting, secondary progressive or progressive-relapsing multiple sclerosis; some lacked subtype.

Incorporated into the TCR beta cDNA libraries were unique molecular identifiers, which served to reduce PCR and sequencing biases. A single record per CDR3 protein comes from TCRdb applying MiXCR to the PCR reads. The sample lists fewer than 550,000 distinct CDR3 sequences; 30% to 40% were seen once. Whole-study results and caveats: The authors found that F measure strongly co-clustered same-batch samples. There was significantly lower normalized Chao1 diversity in multiple sclerosis patients than in controls.

In its sample, this clonotype was seen a few times. Its target is unknown. What was sequenced was blood. The source is a girl under 18 with multiple sclerosis.

The CDR3 protein is CSATPGTLKGETQYF. DNA for the CDR3: TGCAGTGCCACGCCCGGGACTCTAAAGGGCGAGACCCAGTACTTC. This chain links TRBV20-1 with TRBJ2-4; a possible D gene is TRBD2 (6 bases). The last part of the DNA fits TRBJ2-5 better; the J call may be wrong. Germline loops: CDR1 DFQATT, CDR2 SNEGSKA (reference sequence). This CDR3 has 15 residues.